This TCR beta chain was captured by sequencing in a study of blood T cell repertoires in COVID-19 (dated by TCRdb to between 2020 and 2021). About the study as a whole: The collaborator samples originated in the United States, Italy and Spain and spanned the acute and convalescent phases of COVID-19. The material from the prospective study consisted of cDNA or gDNA derived from T cells, B-cell-depleted T cells, or PBMCs. The dataset comprised deeply sampled blood TCRbeta repertoires from subjects exposed to, actively infected with, or recovered from COVID-19. The repertoires were released in a freely available public database meant as a resource for research on the immune response to SARS-CoV-2. The samples were drawn from two sources: the first 160 participants of the ongoing ImmuneRACE study, and 1,254 subjects contributed by 6 global collaborators. A de-identified subject ID, COVID-19 status, age in years and sex were almost always included in the sample metadata. Where available, HLA class I and class II types were obtained from metadata supplied by the sample provider rather than from assay-based typing.

Results and caveats for the whole study, not just this receptor: The amount of clinical and demographic metadata varied by source and participant and was provided uncurated.

Comment on this clone: Its recognized antigen is unknown. No much larger clonotype is one base removed from it; base qualities were not supplied.

The immunoSEQ Assay, a bias-controlled multiplex PCR, was used to amplify TCRbeta CDR3 regions from genomic DNA. From the authors' description of their analysis: The number of nucleated cells in each sample was estimated from the amplification of reference gene primers within the assay. Sequence reads were collapsed and filtered to measure the absolute abundance of every unique TCRbeta CDR3 rearrangement. Productive Simpson clonality was computed per sample as the square root of Simpson's diversity index over productive rearrangements. In TCRdb, the immuneACCESS table is reduced to in-frame sequences with V and J assigned. These tables do not hold every clone; where another copy was compared, an unresolved V gene accounts for under half, and the others remain unexplained. V, J and clone size are those of that table, while D and trimming were read from the DNA. The sample table contains about 210,000 clones; only one count was recorded for around four fifths of them. The ten largest clonotypes hold approximately 8.1% of the sample.

The collaborating institutions used their own protocols to collect whole blood in K2EDTA tubes. For TCRbeta analysis, collaborators shipped samples in one of three forms: frozen whole blood, isolated PBMCs, or DNA extracted from either of those sample types. The material sequenced was peripheral blood. The clonotype originates from a woman between 45 and 65 years old with active or convalescent COVID-19.

The CDR3: CASRASLTYEQYF. Read as DNA, the sequence is TGTGCCAGCAGGGCTAGCCTAACCTACGAGCAGTACTTC. The rearranged segments are TRBV28 and TRBJ2-7; tentative D gene TRBD2, with 5 bases matching. CDR1 and CDR2 (MDHEN, SYDVKM) derive from the germline V gene. Including cysteine and phenylalanine, the CDR3 has 13 amino acids. Only CDR3 DNA remains: 39 bases, in frame from the first base. The V end loses 6 bases and the J end loses 2 bases, and a stretch of 11 bases separates them.